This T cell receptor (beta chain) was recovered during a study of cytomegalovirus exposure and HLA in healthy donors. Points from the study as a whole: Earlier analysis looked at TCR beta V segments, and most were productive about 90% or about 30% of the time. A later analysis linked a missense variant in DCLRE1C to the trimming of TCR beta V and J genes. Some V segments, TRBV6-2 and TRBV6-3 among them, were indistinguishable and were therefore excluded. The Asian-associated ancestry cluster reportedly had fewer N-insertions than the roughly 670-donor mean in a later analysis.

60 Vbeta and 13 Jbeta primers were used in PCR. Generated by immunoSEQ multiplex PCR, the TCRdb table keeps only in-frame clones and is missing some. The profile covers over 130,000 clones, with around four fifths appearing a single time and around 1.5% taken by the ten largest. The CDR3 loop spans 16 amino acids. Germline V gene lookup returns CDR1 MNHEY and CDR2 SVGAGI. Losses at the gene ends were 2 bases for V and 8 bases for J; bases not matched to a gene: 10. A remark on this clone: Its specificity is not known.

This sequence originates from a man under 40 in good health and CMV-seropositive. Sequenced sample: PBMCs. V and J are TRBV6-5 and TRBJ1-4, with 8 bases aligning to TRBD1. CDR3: CASSYGTQGAEEKLFF. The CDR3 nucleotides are TGTGCCAGCAGTTACGGGACGCAGGGGGCAGAAGAAAAACTGTTTTTT.